Each of the 24 T cell receptor beta chains below was sequenced from the same sample in a study of cytomegalovirus exposure and HLA in healthy donors. The PCR made use of 60 Vbeta and 13 Jbeta primers. Sequenced by immunoSEQ multiplex PCR; TCRdb stores in-frame clones only, minus some. Found here are 100,000 to 150,000 clones, less than 85% of them singletons; the top ten hold roughly 2%. Sequenced sample: PBMCs. Receptors were obtained from a woman in her 40s in good health and CMV-seropositive.

The chain has TRBV7-2 and TRBJ1-5; D gene ambiguous. Germline V lookup: CDR1 SGHTA, CDR2 FQGNSA. This CDR3 is built from 12 residues. V lost 5 bases, J lost 6 bases, and 8 bases lay in between. The CDR3 DNA follows: TGTGCCAGCAGCCGGGAGGGTCAGCCCCAGCATTTT. Protein sequence: CASSREGQPQHF.

V usage is TRBV7-8 and J usage is TRBJ2-3; D might be TRBD2 (7 bases). Looked up from germline, CDR1 is SGHVS and CDR2 is FQNEAQ. CDR3 length: 15 residues. V was shortened by 2 bases and J by 5 bases, with 14 bases between the two germline ends. The CDR3 DNA sequence: TGTGCCAGCAGCTTAATCGGGGGGCGGGTAGATACGCAGTATTTT. It codes for CASSLIGGRVDTQYF.

This chain uses TRBV28 with TRBJ2-1; D not certain. Germline V gene lookup returns CDR1 MDHEN and CDR2 SYDVKM. The CDR3 length is 14 residues. With 2 bases removed from V and 5 bases from J, the gap between germline ends came to 10 bases. CDR3 DNA: TGTGCCAGCAGTTTAGTCGCAGGTAACAATGAGCAGTTCTTC. It is translated as CASSLVAGNNEQFF.

Only a few counts were recorded for this clone. This CDR3 reads CASGGVAGNTIYF. Here the CDR3 DNA reads TGTGCCAGCGGAGGGGTAGCTGGAAACACCATATATTTT. V is TRBV7-2 and J is TRBJ1-3, with D possibly being TRBD1 (5 bases). CDR3 length: 13 amino acids. V shed 8 bases and J shed 2 bases, with 10 bases lying between them. Germline V gene lookup returns CDR1 SGHTA and CDR2 FQGNSA.

This chain joins TRBV18 and TRBJ1-2; D remains unclear. The V gene's germline CDR1 is KGHSH and CDR2 LQKENI. The ends were cut back, 6 bases at V and 3 bases at J, with 17 bases in the middle. This CDR3 has 15 amino acids. CDR3 amino acids: CASSPAPGVDYGYTF. DNA of the CDR3: TGTGCCAGCTCCCCCGCCCCCGGGGTCGACTATGGCTACACCTTC.

This chain links TRBV18 with TRBJ2-7, with a weak D call TRBD2 (5 bases). Trimming cost V 3 bases and J 6 bases, with 18 bases left between them. The CDR3 runs to 15 residues. Per the germline V gene, CDR1 is KGHSH and CDR2 is LQKENI. Written as DNA, the CDR3 is TGTGCCAGCTCACCGGGAACGGGAAGAAGGTCCGAGCAGTACTTC. This translates into CASSPGTGRRSEQYF.

The chain carries TRBV5-1 and TRBJ1-2, with D tentatively TRBD1 (6 bases). There are 12 residues in the CDR3. Trimming removed 4 bases from V and 8 bases from J, with 12 bases in between. CDR1 and CDR2 (germline): SGHRS, YFSETQ. Written as DNA, the CDR3 is TGCGCCAGCAGCCGGACAGAAGGAGGCTACACCTTC. Protein sequence: CASSRTEGGYTF.

The V call is TRBV6-1, the J call TRBJ2-7; TRBD2 might be the D (5 bases). Between the trimmed V and J ends, which lost 7 bases and 2 bases, there was a span of 12 bases. In germline, CDR1 is MNHNS, CDR2 SASEGT. The CDR3 runs 13 residues. CDR3 DNA sequence: TGTGCCAGCATGACGGGGATTACCTACGAGCAGTACTTC. Translating it yields CASMTGITYEQYF.

This sequence joins TRBV4-2 and TRBJ1-1, with TRBD1 matching 9 bases. J was trimmed by 5 bases and V by 4 bases; bases with no gene match: 5. The CDR3 totals 14 residues. Germline V CDR1 and CDR2: LGHNA, YNFKEQ. This CDR3 is CASSRQGVETEAFF. For the CDR3, the DNA is TGTGCCAGCAGCCGACAGGGGGTTGAGACTGAAGCTTTCTTT.

This clone was counted a few times. The gene calls are TRBV11-2 and TRBJ2-3; the D gene is possibly TRBD2 (5 bases). CDR1 SGHAT and CDR2 FQNNGV come from the germline V gene. The CDR3 runs to 17 residues. V was cut by 5 bases and J by 0 bases, with 18 bases left in between. This CDR3 reads CASSVGLYAASTDTQYF. The CDR3 coding sequence is TGTGCCAGCAGCGTTGGACTGTATGCGGCTAGCACAGATACGCAGTATTTT.

V usage is TRBV21-1 and J usage is TRBJ1-4. TRBV21-1 is listed as a pseudogene. This CDR3 is 16 amino acids long. CDR3 nucleotides: TGTGCCAGCAGGAGAGGGGGGGCAGTCCCTAATGAAAAACTGTTTTTT. Protein: CASRRGGAVPNEKLFF.

The rearrangement uses TRBV30 and TRBJ2-5; a weak D match, TRBD2 (6 bases). V lost 7 bases and J lost 4, with 13 bases in between. The CDR3 extends over 12 amino acids. In germline, CDR1 is GTSNPN, CDR2 SVGIG (reference sequence). The CDR3 spells CASRRGLETQYF. The CDR3 bases are TGTGCCTCTCGGCGGGGTCTAGAGACCCAGTACTTC.

The rearrangement uses TRBV2 and TRBJ2-2; 7 bases align to TRBD2. This CDR3 comprises 16 residues. The ends lost 5 bases at V and 5 bases at J; junction bases unmatched: 11. Germline-derived CDR1 and CDR2 are SNHLY and FYNNEI. The CDR3 sequence: CASSLGGGGGTGELFF. The CDR3 DNA follows: TGTGCCAGCAGTTTGGGGGGGGGAGGAGGAACCGGGGAGCTGTTTTTT. Combining the CDR3 with reference TRBV2 and TRBJ2-2 gives the whole variable domain EPEVTQTPSHQVTQMGQEVILRCVPISNHLYFYWYRQILGQKVEFLVSFYNNEISEKSEIFDDQFSVERPDGSNFTLKIRSTKLEDSAMYFCASSLGGGGGTGELFFGEGSRLTVL.

This chain joins TRBV7-9 and TRBJ2-6, with D possibly matching TRBD1 (5 bases). The CDR3 covers 15 residues. The germline V gene has CDR1 SEHNR and CDR2 FQNEAQ (reference sequence). V dropped 0 bases and J dropped 4 bases, with 7 bases sitting between them. This CDR3 reads CASSLAGVGANVLTF. DNA for the CDR3: TGTGCCAGCAGCTTAGCAGGGGTCGGGGCCAACGTCCTGACTTTC.

In its sample, this clone was seen once. The chain links TRBV7-2 to TRBJ2-3, with D perhaps TRBD2 (6 bases). The germline CDR1 and CDR2 sequences are SGHTA and FQGNSA. The CDR3 is 16 amino acids. With 3 bases removed from V and 1 base from J, the gap between germline ends came to 14 bases. This CDR3 reads CASSFKLSGGTDTQYF. Here the CDR3 DNA reads TGTGCCAGCAGCTTTAAGCTTAGCGGTGGCACAGATACGCAGTATTTT.

V is TRBV5-1 and J is TRBJ1-2; 7 bases align to TRBD1. CDR1 and CDR2 (germline): SGHRS, YFSETQ. The V segment lost 2 bases and the J segment 8 bases; nucleotides outside the gene matches: 3. The CDR3 spans 12 residues. The CDR3: CASSLQGSGYTF. The DNA of the CDR3 is TGCGCCAGCAGCTTACAGGGGAGCGGCTACACCTTC.

This clone has a single count. The chain has TRBV5-8 and TRBJ1-5; D ambiguous. Trimming stripped 4 bases from V and 4 bases from J, with 9 bases between. The length of the CDR3 is 13 residues. The V gene's germline CDR1 is SGHTS and CDR2 YDEGEE. In nucleotides, the CDR3 is TGTGCCAGCAGCCTGAGGAAGAATCAGCCCCAGCATTTT. Its protein product is CASSLRKNQPQHF.

The rearrangement joins TRBV6-5 to TRBJ1-2; D ambiguous. The CDR3 covers 14 residues. The germline V and J ends were trimmed by 0 bases and 4 bases, with 9 bases remaining between them. The germline V gene has CDR1 MNHEY and CDR2 SVGAGI. The CDR3 DNA reads TGTGCCAGCAGTTACTCTTCCAGGATCTATGGCTACACCTTC. This translates into CASSYSSRIYGYTF.

V and J are TRBV5-1 and TRBJ1-5; possibly TRBD1 for D (5 bases). The CDR3 totals 15 residues. In germline, CDR1 is SGHRS, CDR2 YFSETQ. Deletions cut 1 base from V and 4 bases from J, with 12 bases between. The CDR3 nucleotides are TGCGCCAGCAGCTTGTTGGGAGGGGAGAATCAGCCCCAGCATTTT. Its translation is CASSLLGGENQPQHF.

The chain has TRBV7-6 and TRBJ2-1; 9 nucleotides agree with TRBD2. Germline lookup yields CDR1 SGHVS and CDR2 FNYEAQ. The CDR3 contains 20 residues. V lost 6 bases to trimming and J lost 0 bases; unmatched junction nucleotides: 18. CDR3 region: CASSRSPLAGLPSSYNEQFF. The CDR3 DNA sequence: TGTGCCAGCAGTAGGTCCCCCCTAGCGGGGTTACCCAGCTCCTACAATGAGCAGTTCTTC.

This clone has just one count. The J gene is TRBJ2-1, the V gene TRBV20-1; 7 bases line up with TRBD2. Germline trimming cut 7 bases from V and 8 bases from J; bases unmatched to any gene: 5. Per germline, CDR1 DFQATT and CDR2 SNEGSKA (reference sequence). The CDR3 runs 11 residues. The chain's CDR3 is CSVRTRDEQFF. The CDR3 DNA follows: TGCAGTGTACGGACTAGGGATGAGCAGTTCTTC.

This clone has more than one count but fewer than ten. V gene TRBV6-5 combines with J gene TRBJ1-4, with TRBD1 as a possible D gene (5 bases). The germline V gene encodes CDR1 MNHEY and CDR2 SVGAGI. Trimming took 8 bases from V and 8 from J, leaving 21 bases between them. The CDR3 is made up of 15 amino acids. CDR3 in amino acids: CASAYSDIRSEKLFF. For the CDR3, the DNA is TGTGCCAGCGCCTACTCGGACATAAGAAGCGAAAAACTGTTTTTT.

The genes are TRBV7-9 and TRBJ1-2; 10 positions agree with TRBD1. CDR1 is SEHNR, CDR2 FQNEAQ, per germline (reference sequence). Trimming took 5 bases from V and 6 from J; bases not matched to a gene: 9. The CDR3 extends over 15 amino acids. For the CDR3, the DNA is TGTGCCAGCAGCACCGAACGACAGGGGGCTAATGGCTACACCTTC. Protein product: CASSTERQGANGYTF.

This clone showed up just once. V gene TRBV7-9 combines with J gene TRBJ1-4, with D perhaps TRBD1 (5 bases). CDR3 size: 14 residues. V was pared by 5 bases and J by 6 bases, with 13 bases between. Germline V CDR1 and CDR2: SEHNR, FQNEAQ (reference sequence). The CDR3 DNA sequence: TGTGCCAGCAGCCCCCAGGGCTACGATGAAAAACTGTTTTTT. This sequence encodes CASSPQGYDEKLFF. Filled out from reference TRBV7-9 and TRBJ1-4, the complete variable domain reads DTGVSQNPRHKITKRGQNVTFRCDPISEHNRLYWYRQTLGQGPEFLTYFQNEAQLEKSRLLSDRFSAERPKGSFSTLEIQRTEQGDSAMYLCASSPQGYDEKLFFGSGTQLSVL.